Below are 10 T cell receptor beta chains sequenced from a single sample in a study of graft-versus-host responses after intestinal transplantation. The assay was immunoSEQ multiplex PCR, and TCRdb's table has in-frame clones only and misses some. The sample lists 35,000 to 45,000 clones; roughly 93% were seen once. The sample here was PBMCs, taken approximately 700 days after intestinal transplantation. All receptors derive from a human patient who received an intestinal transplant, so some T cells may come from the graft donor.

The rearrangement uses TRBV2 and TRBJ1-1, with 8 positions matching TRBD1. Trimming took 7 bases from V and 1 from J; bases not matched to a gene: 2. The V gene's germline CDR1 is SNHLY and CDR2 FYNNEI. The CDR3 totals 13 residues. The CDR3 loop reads CASKDRENTEAFF. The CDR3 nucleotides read TGTGCCAGCAAGGACAGGGAGAACACTGAAGCTTTCTTT.

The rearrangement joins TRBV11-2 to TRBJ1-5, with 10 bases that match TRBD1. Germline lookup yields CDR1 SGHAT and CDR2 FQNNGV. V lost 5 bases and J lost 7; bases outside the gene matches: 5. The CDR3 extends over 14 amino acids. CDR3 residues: CASSKTGGGQPQHF. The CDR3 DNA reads TGTGCCAGCAGCAAGACAGGGGGCGGGCAGCCCCAGCATTTT.

The CDR3 DNA is TGTGCCAGCAGCTTGGCAGGGGACTACGAGCAGTACTTC. Translation gives CASSLAGDYEQYF. V and J are TRBV11-2 and TRBJ2-7, with D perhaps matching TRBD1 (6 bases). Germline-derived CDR1 and CDR2 are SGHAT and FQNNGV. The CDR3 spans 13 residues. Trimming shortened V by 3 bases and J by 3 bases, and 9 bases separated the two germline ends.

The CDR3 DNA reads as TGCGCCAGCAGCCCGCAGGGGGGGGTTAATGAGCAGTTCTTC. Its translation is CASSPQGGVNEQFF. V gene TRBV5-1 combines with J gene TRBJ2-1, with D perhaps given as TRBD1 or TRBD2 (7 bases each). The CDR3 is 14 amino acids. Trimming took off 4 bases at V and 7 bases at J, with 15 bases between the two ends. CDR1 is SGHRS and CDR2 is YFSETQ in the germline V gene.

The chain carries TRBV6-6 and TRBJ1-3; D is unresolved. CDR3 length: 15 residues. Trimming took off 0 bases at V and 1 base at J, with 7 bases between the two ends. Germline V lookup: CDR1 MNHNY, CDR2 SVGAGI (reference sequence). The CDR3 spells CASSYSGGSGNTIYF. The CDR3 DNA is TGTGCCAGCAGTTACTCGGGAGGTTCTGGAAACACCATATATTTT.

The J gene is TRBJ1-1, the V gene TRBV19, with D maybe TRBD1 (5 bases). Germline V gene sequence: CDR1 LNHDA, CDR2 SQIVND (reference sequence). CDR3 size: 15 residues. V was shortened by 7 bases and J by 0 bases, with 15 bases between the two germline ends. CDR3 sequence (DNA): TGTGCCAGTATTCGGGACCGGTCTATGAACACTGAAGCTTTCTTT. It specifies CASIRDRSMNTEAFF.

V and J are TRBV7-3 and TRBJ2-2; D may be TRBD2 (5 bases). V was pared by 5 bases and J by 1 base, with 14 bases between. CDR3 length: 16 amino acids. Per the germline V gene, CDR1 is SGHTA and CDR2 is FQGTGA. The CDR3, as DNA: TGTGCCAGCAGCCCGAGGGTCGCAGAGAACACCGGGGAGCTGTTTTTT. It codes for CASSPRVAENTGELFF.

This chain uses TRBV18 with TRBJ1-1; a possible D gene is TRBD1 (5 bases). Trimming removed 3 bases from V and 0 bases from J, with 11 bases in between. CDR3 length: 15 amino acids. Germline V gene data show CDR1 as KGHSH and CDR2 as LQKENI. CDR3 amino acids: CASSPGRTMNTEAFF. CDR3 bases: TGTGCCAGCTCACCGGGACGGACTATGAACACTGAAGCTTTCTTT.

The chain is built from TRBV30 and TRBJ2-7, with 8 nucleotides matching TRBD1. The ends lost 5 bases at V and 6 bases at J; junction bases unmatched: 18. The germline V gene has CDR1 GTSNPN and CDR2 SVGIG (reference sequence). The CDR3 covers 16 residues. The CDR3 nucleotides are TGTGCCTGGCAAGGACAGGGTAAACCAAGGGCTACCGAGCAGTACTTC. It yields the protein CAWQGQGKPRATEQYF.

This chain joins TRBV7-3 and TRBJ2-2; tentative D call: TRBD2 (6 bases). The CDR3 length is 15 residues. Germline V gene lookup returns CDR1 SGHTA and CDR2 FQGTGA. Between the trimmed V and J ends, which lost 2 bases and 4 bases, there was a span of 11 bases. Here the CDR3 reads CASSLLVGGTGELFF. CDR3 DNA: TGTGCCAGCAGCTTACTGGTGGGAGGCACCGGGGAGCTGTTTTTT.